Below are 25 T cell receptor beta chains sequenced from a single sample in a study of T cells in localized non-small cell lung cancer. The data were produced by immunoSEQ multiplex PCR, yet TCRdb's version contains in-frame clones alone and is incomplete. Among roughly 30,000 clones listed, over 85% were seen once. Sequences were derived from peripheral blood, sampled before any cancer treatment. Receptors originate from a woman aged 18-49 years with stage I lung adenocarcinoma.

The rearrangement links TRBV30 to TRBJ1-3; no clear D gene. This CDR3 comprises 19 residues. Germline CDR1 is GTSNPN and CDR2 is SVGIG (reference sequence). V dropped 0 bases and J dropped 4 bases, with 25 bases sitting between them. For the CDR3, the DNA is TGTGCCTGGAGTGTATTTTTGGACGGCCGGAAGCCTTTGGGAAACACCATATATTTT. It is translated as CAWSVFLDGRKPLGNTIYF.

The chain carries TRBV25-1 and TRBJ1-4; no definite D call. This CDR3 comprises 16 residues. Germline V gene data show CDR1 as MGHDK and CDR2 as SYGVNS. Between the trimmed V and J ends, which lost 3 bases and 0 bases, there was a span of 11 bases. The CDR3 bases are TGTGCCAGCAGTGATCCCAACGGTGCAACTAATGAAAAACTGTTTTTT. This encodes CASSDPNGATNEKLFF.

A few counts support this clone. This sample includes further DNA sequences coding for the same CDR3. V usage is TRBV25-1 and J usage is TRBJ2-5, with 8 bases matching TRBD2. Germline V gives CDR1 MGHDK, CDR2 SYGVNS. The CDR3 is 15 residues long. V was clipped by 2 bases and J by 1 base; unmatched bases: 3. The CDR3 sequence: CASSEPTSGQETQYF. CDR3 nucleotides: TGTGCCAGCAGTGAACCAACTAGCGGCCAAGAGACCCAGTACTTC.

By its share, this clone is medium-sized. The rearrangement joins TRBV7-2 to TRBJ1-3; 7 nucleotides line up with TRBD1. The CDR3 covers 14 residues. With 1 base clipped from V and 6 bases from J, the junction kept 3 bases outside the gene matches. Germline lookup yields CDR1 SGHTA and CDR2 FQGNSA. This chain's CDR3 is CASSLEGGLNTIYF. In nucleotides, the CDR3 is TGTGCCAGCAGCTTAGAAGGGGGCCTAAACACCATATATTTT.

The chain has TRBV6-5 and TRBJ1-1, with a tentative D call TRBD1 (6 bases). The CDR3 covers 15 residues. Germline V gives CDR1 MNHEY, CDR2 SVGAGI. Trimming took 2 bases from V and 5 from J, leaving 15 bases between them. The CDR3 sequence is CASSYEGGVATEAFF. In nucleotides, the CDR3 is TGTGCCAGCAGTTACGAGGGGGGCGTCGCGACTGAAGCTTTCTTT.

The chain uses TRBV6-5 and TRBJ1-5, with D unclear. V lost 2 bases to trimming and J lost 1 base, with 9 bases between them. The CDR3 spans 15 residues. Per the germline V gene, CDR1 is MNHEY and CDR2 is SVGAGI. CDR3 in DNA: TGTGCCAGCAGTTACCGTCCTGGAAGCAATCAGCCCCAGCATTTT. It is translated as CASSYRPGSNQPQHF.

This clone was picked up one time. V is TRBV6-5 and J is TRBJ1-1, with 7 bases that match TRBD1. Per the germline V gene, CDR1 is MNHEY and CDR2 is SVGAGI. CDR3 size: 15 residues. Trimming removed 7 bases from V and 0 bases from J; junction bases left unmatched: 8. The CDR3 sequence: CASNKQGNVNTEAFF. Written as DNA, the CDR3 is TGTGCCAGCAATAAACAGGGGAACGTGAACACTGAAGCTTTCTTT.

This chain joins TRBV4-2 and TRBJ2-1; possibly TRBD1 for D (7 bases). Looked up from germline, CDR1 is LGHNA and CDR2 is YNFKEQ. This CDR3 has 16 residues. Trimming left V 4 bases short and J 6 bases short, with 19 bases between. The CDR3 here is CASSLIRPGGGNEQFF. In DNA form, the CDR3 reads TGTGCCAGCAGCCTAATTCGTCCAGGGGGAGGCAATGAGCAGTTCTTC.

This chain connects TRBV9 to TRBJ1-4, with D perhaps matching TRBD1 (5 bases). Trimming shortened V by 0 bases and J by 8 bases, and 11 bases separated the two germline ends. The CDR3 totals 14 residues. Germline lookup yields CDR1 SGDLS and CDR2 YYNGEE. The CDR3 sequence: CASSVGQGREKLFF. CDR3 DNA: TGTGCCAGCAGCGTAGGTCAGGGCAGGGAAAAACTGTTTTTT.

The rearrangement links TRBV6-5 to TRBJ1-5; 9 bases map to TRBD1. V lost 4 bases to trimming and J lost 1 base; unmatched junction nucleotides: 5. This CDR3 has 16 amino acids. From germline, CDR1 is MNHEY and CDR2 SVGAGI. The CDR3 region has the DNA TGTGCCAGCAGTTTGGTTGGGACAGGGAGCAATCAGCCCCAGCATTTT. This gives the protein CASSLVGTGSNQPQHF.

Notes on this clone: An end of the junction differs from the germline gene, which may be a read error. The sample contains more than one DNA sequence encoding this CDR3. V and J are TRBV5-6 and TRBJ2-3; D is possibly TRBD1 (5 bases). The CDR3 consists of 16 residues. Germline-derived CDR1 and CDR2 are SGHDT and YYEEEE. The CDR3 nucleotides are TGTGCCAGTAGCTTGCAGATTCAGGGATTCACAGATACGCAGTATTTT. Encoded protein: CASSLQIQGFTDTQYF. Using reference TRBV5-6 and TRBJ2-3 for the parts outside the CDR3, the full variable domain is DAGVTQSPTHLIKTRGQQVTLRCSPKSGHDTVSWYQQALGQGPQFIFQYYEEEERQRGNFPDRFSGHQFPNYSSELNVNALLLGDSALYLCASSLQIQGFTDTQYFGPGTRLTVL.

This chain joins TRBV5-4 and TRBJ2-3; D not resolved. Germline V CDR1 and CDR2: SGHNT, YYREEE (reference sequence). Trimming took off 4 bases at V and 2 bases at J, with 8 bases between the two ends. There are 13 residues in the CDR3. The CDR3 protein is CASSPWSTDTQYF. The CDR3 DNA reads TGTGCCAGCAGCCCATGGTCCACAGATACGCAGTATTTT.

The chain couples TRBV5-1 to TRBJ2-7; no firm D call. Trimming took off 0 bases at V and 5 bases at J, with 9 bases between the two ends. CDR1 is SGHRS, CDR2 YFSETQ, per germline. The length of the CDR3 is 13 residues. The DNA for the CDR3 is TGCGCCAGCAGCTTGGCCCCGATCGACGAGCAGTACTTC. This gives the protein CASSLAPIDEQYF.

The V and J genes are TRBV11-3 and TRBJ1-1; D unclear. The germline CDR1 and CDR2 sequences are SGHNT and YENEEA. V was shortened by 3 bases and J by 0 bases, with 14 bases between the two germline ends. This CDR3 is 16 amino acids long. CDR3 residues: CASSLTLSPVNTEAFF. The DNA of the CDR3 is TGTGCCAGCAGCTTGACGCTTTCCCCAGTGAACACTGAAGCTTTCTTT.

This chain connects TRBV19 to TRBJ2-1; the D is unclear. In germline, CDR1 is LNHDA, CDR2 SQIVND (reference sequence). CDR3 length: 14 amino acids. Trimming shortened V by 5 bases and J by 4 bases, and 12 bases separated the two germline ends. The CDR3 reads CASSLATAYNEQFF. CDR3 nucleotide sequence: TGTGCCAGTAGTCTGGCGACTGCTTACAATGAGCAGTTCTTC.

This chain connects TRBV25-1 to TRBJ1-1; D is undetermined. The CDR3 has 14 residues. The ends were cut back, 3 bases at V and 0 bases at J, with 8 bases in the middle. In germline, CDR1 is MGHDK, CDR2 SYGVNS. In DNA, the CDR3 is TGTGCCAGCAGTGACGGAAGCATGAACACTGAAGCTTTCTTT. This codes for CASSDGSMNTEAFF.

The chain combines TRBV19 with TRBJ2-2; 8 bases agree with TRBD2. J gave up 2 bases and V 5 bases, and 7 bases lay outside the gene matches. The length of the CDR3 is 16 residues. Germline assignment: CDR1 LNHDA and CDR2 SQIVND (reference sequence). CDR3 bases: TGTGCCAGTAGTCCCACTAGCGGTAAAAACACCGGGGAGCTGTTTTTT. As protein: CASSPTSGKNTGELFF.

This clone appeared once. V and J are TRBV19 and TRBJ2-2; 7 bases match TRBD1. The CDR3 length is 14 residues. Trimming removed 4 bases from V and 6 bases from J; junction bases left unmatched: 5. CDR1 and CDR2 from the germline V gene are LNHDA and SQIVND (reference sequence). Here the CDR3 DNA reads TGTGCCAGTAGTACCCGACAGGGTCCCGGGGAGCTGTTTTTT. Translating it yields CASSTRQGPGELFF.

This chain joins TRBV15 and TRBJ2-1, with TRBD2 matching over 11 bases. The CDR3 has 17 residues. Looked up from germline, CDR1 is LNHNV and CDR2 is YYDKDF (reference sequence). Trimming took 1 base from V and 5 from J; bases not matched to a gene: 7. The CDR3 reads CATSRVAGGPENNEQFF. Written as DNA, the CDR3 is TGTGCCACCAGCAGAGTAGCGGGAGGGCCTGAGAACAATGAGCAGTTCTTC. The full variable domain, completed using reference TRBV15 and TRBJ2-1, is DAMVIQNPRYQVTQFGKPVTLSCSQTLNHNVMYWYQQKSSQAPKLLFHYYDKDFNNEADTPDNFQSRRPNTSFCFLDIRSPGLGDTAMYLCATSRVAGGPENNEQFFGPGTRLTVL.

The chain has TRBV19 and TRBJ1-1, with TRBD1 as a possible D gene (6 bases). V dropped 6 bases and J dropped 2 bases, with 19 bases sitting between them. Germline assignment: CDR1 LNHDA and CDR2 SQIVND (reference sequence). The CDR3 covers 16 residues. The CDR3 nucleotides are TGTGCCAGTAGGCCCTTGGGACAACGATACAACACTGAAGCTTTCTTT. It specifies CASRPLGQRYNTEAFF. Variable domain in full (rest from reference TRBV19 and TRBJ1-1): DGGITQSPKYLFRKEGQNVTLSCEQNLNHDAMYWYRQDPGQGLRLIYYSQIVNDFQKGDIAEGYSVSREKKESFPLTVTSAQKNPTAFYLCASRPLGQRYNTEAFFGQGTRLTVV.

The chain recombines TRBV15 with TRBJ2-7; tentative D call: TRBD2 (6 bases). Trimming shortened V by 0 bases and J by 5 bases, and 11 bases separated the two germline ends. The CDR3 is 14 residues long. Germline V gene sequence: CDR1 LNHNV, CDR2 YYDKDF (reference sequence). CDR3 in DNA: TGTGCCACCAGCAGAGAGACGGAGGGGCACGAGCAGTACTTC. This translates into CATSRETEGHEQYF.

The genes are TRBV27 and TRBJ1-1; 7 bases fit TRBD1. Germline values: CDR1 MNHEY, CDR2 SMNVEV (reference sequence). The ends lost 6 bases at V and 3 bases at J; junction bases unmatched: 4. The CDR3 consists of 13 residues. CDR3: CASSTTGDTEAFF. CDR3 DNA sequence: TGTGCCAGCAGCACTACAGGGGACACTGAAGCTTTCTTT.

The chain combines TRBV5-4 with TRBJ2-1, with D unresolved. Germline assignment: CDR1 SGHNT and CDR2 YYREEE (reference sequence). The CDR3 has 11 residues. Trimming removed 0 bases from V and 10 bases from J, with 5 bases in between. CDR3 sequence (DNA): TGTGCCAGCAGCTTGGTTACCGAGCAGTTCTTC. As protein: CASSLVTEQFF. Together with reference TRBV5-4 and TRBJ2-1, the CDR3 gives the full variable domain: ETGVTQSPTHLIKTRGQQVTLRCSSQSGHNTVSWYQQALGQGPQFIFQYYREEENGRGNFPPRFSGLQFPNYSSELNVNALELDDSALYLCASSLVTEQFFGPGTRLTVL.

Remarks on this clone: Other DNA variants within this sample encode the same CDR3. CDR3 loop: CASSVAPWYEQYF. Written as DNA, the CDR3 is TGTGCCAGCAGCGTAGCACCTTGGTACGAGCAGTACTTC. J is TRBJ2-7 and V is TRBV9; no clear D. V was trimmed by 0 bases and J by 4 bases, leaving 8 bases between them. This CDR3 contains 13 residues. Looked up from germline, CDR1 is SGDLS and CDR2 is YYNGEE.

The V gene is TRBV6-5, the J gene TRBJ1-2; D is undetermined. The CDR3 is 13 amino acids. Germline V gene lookup returns CDR1 MNHEY and CDR2 SVGAGI. The CDR3 loop is CGTAVPGLGGYTF. CDR3 in DNA: TGTGGGACGGCTGTGCCCGGTCTCGGTGGCTACACCTTC.